A single sample is the source of the 5 T cell receptor beta chains below, sequenced in a study of human T cells and chemical hapten exposure. Time point in this sample: healthy volunteer bleed at 2 weeks. The total RNA was obtained from whole blood that was not fractionated. One entry per CDR3 protein results from TCRdb running MiXCR on the RACE reads. The table includes over 100,000 distinct CDR3 sequences, around 8.3% detected once. The material sequenced was whole blood. The source of these receptors is a male donor in good health. Some clones in this sample may be carry-over from other donors' samples.

This clonotype has at least ten counts. This chain uses TRBV7-2 with TRBJ2-3, with 7 nucleotides matching TRBD2. V shed 5 bases, J shed 2 bases, and the junction held 7 bases outside the gene matches. CDR1 and CDR2 (germline): SGHTA, FQGNSA. There are 15 residues in the CDR3. The CDR3 loop reads CASSVSGPYTDTQYF. The CDR3 DNA sequence: TGTGCCAGCAGCGTTAGCGGGCCCTACACAGATACGCAGTATTTT.

This clonotype came up many times. J is TRBJ2-1 and V is TRBV7-8; possibly TRBD1 or TRBD2 for D (5 bases each). Germline loops: CDR1 SGHVS, CDR2 FQNEAQ. V lost 0 bases and J 2 bases, leaving 17 bases between the germline ends. CDR3 length: 18 amino acids. Here the CDR3 reads CASSLARFGAGAYNEQFF. CDR3 nucleotide sequence: TGTGCCAGCAGCTTAGCGAGGTTTGGGGCGGGTGCCTACAATGAGCAGTTCTTC.

The V and J genes are TRBV10-2 and TRBJ1-1; D remains ambiguous. Trimming left V 6 bases short and J 13 bases short, with 18 bases between. The germline V gene encodes CDR1 WSHSY and CDR2 SAAADI. The CDR3 has 12 amino acids. In DNA, the CDR3 is TGCGCCAGCAGCGAGGAAGGGCAGAGGAGTTTCTTT. Protein: CASSEEGQRSFF.

This sequence joins TRBV20-1 and TRBJ2-7; a weak D match, TRBD1 (6 bases). This CDR3 spans 14 amino acids. The ends were cut back, 1 base at V and 3 bases at J, with 13 bases in the middle. CDR1 is DFQATT, CDR2 SNEGSKA, per germline (reference sequence). CDR3 in amino acids: CSARANGQIYEQYF. The CDR3 DNA reads TGCAGTGCTAGAGCCAACGGACAGATCTACGAGCAGTACTTC.

This clonotype was seen only a few times. V is TRBV5-1 and J is TRBJ1-2; perhaps TRBD1 as D (6 bases). V lost 4 bases to trimming and J lost 0 bases, with 10 bases between them. Germline-derived CDR1 and CDR2 are SGHRS and YFSETQ. The CDR3 covers 14 residues. The CDR3 region is CASSRDTANYGYTF. The DNA for the CDR3 is TGCGCCAGCAGCCGGGACACCGCTAACTATGGCTACACCTTC.